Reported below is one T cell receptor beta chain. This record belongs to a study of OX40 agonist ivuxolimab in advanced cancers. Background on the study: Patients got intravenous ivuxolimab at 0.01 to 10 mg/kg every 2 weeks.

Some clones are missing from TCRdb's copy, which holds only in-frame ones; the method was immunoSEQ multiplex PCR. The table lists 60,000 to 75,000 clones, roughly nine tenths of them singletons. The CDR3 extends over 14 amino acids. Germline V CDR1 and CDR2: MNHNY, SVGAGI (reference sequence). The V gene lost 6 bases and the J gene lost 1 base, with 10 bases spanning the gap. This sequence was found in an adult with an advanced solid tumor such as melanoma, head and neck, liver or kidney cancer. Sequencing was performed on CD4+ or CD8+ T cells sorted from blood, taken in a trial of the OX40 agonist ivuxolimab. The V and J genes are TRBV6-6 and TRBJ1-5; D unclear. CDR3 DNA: TGTGCCAGCAGGCTAGGCCTAAGCAATCAGCCCCAGCATTTT. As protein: CASRLGLSNQPQHF.